The 26 T cell receptor beta chains in this list originate from one sample, sequenced in a study of blood T cell repertoires in COVID-19. TCRdb's table, derived via immunoSEQ multiplex PCR, lists solely in-frame clones and lacks some. The sample has roughly 50,000 clones; around 81% are singletons. Sequencing input: peripheral blood. These receptors all come from a woman aged 55-70 years with acute or convalescent COVID-19.

This clone occurred once. The rearrangement joins TRBV30 to TRBJ2-2, with D possibly being TRBD2 (5 bases). Germline lookup yields CDR1 GTSNPN and CDR2 SVGIG (reference sequence). Between the trimmed V and J ends, which lost 2 bases and 4 bases, there was a span of 17 bases. The CDR3 length is 16 residues. The CDR3 spells CAWSPTGGRLTGELFF. CDR3 DNA: TGTGCCTGGAGTCCAACTGGAGGCCGGCTCACCGGGGAGCTGTTTTTT. Variable domain in full (rest from reference TRBV30 and TRBJ2-2): SQTIHQWPATLVQPVGSPLSLECTVEGTSNPNLYWYRQAAGRGLQLLFYSVGIGQISSEVPQNLSASRPQDRQFILSSKKLLLSDSGFYLCAWSPTGGRLTGELFFGEGSRLTVL.

This chain joins TRBV5-1 and TRBJ2-3, with 9 bases identical to TRBD2. This CDR3 is built from 15 residues. V lost 4 bases, J lost 2 bases, and 5 bases stayed unmatched. The V gene's germline CDR1 is SGHRS and CDR2 YFSETQ. CDR3 nucleotides: TGCGCCAGCAGCATTAGCGGGGGCTTCACAGATACGCAGTATTTT. The encoded protein is CASSISGGFTDTQYF.

This clone was picked up one time. The chain carries TRBV2 and TRBJ1-3; D not resolved. Trimming stripped 7 bases from V and 6 bases from J, with 10 bases between. The CDR3 has 12 amino acids. Germline-derived CDR1 and CDR2 are SNHLY and FYNNEI. The CDR3 protein is CASTEGENTIYF. The CDR3 DNA reads as TGTGCCAGCACCGAGGGAGAAAACACCATATATTTT. The full variable domain, completed using reference TRBV2 and TRBJ1-3, is EPEVTQTPSHQVTQMGQEVILRCVPISNHLYFYWYRQILGQKVEFLVSFYNNEISEKSEIFDDQFSVERPDGSNFTLKIRSTKLEDSAMYFCASTEGENTIYFGEGSWLTVV.

This clone appeared a few times. The V gene is TRBV7-9, the J gene TRBJ1-2; TRBD1 aligns across 11 bases. The germline gives CDR1 SEHNR, CDR2 FQNEAQ (reference sequence). The junction had 2 bases not matched to a gene; V was cut back by 4 bases and J by 4 bases. CDR3 length: 14 residues. The CDR3 sequence: CASSSGQGVYGYTF. CDR3 coding DNA: TGTGCCAGCAGCTCGGGACAGGGGGTCTATGGCTACACCTTC.

This clone has more than one count but fewer than ten. The chain recombines TRBV2 with TRBJ1-1; D is possibly TRBD1 (5 bases). Germline lookup yields CDR1 SNHLY and CDR2 FYNNEI. CDR3 length: 12 residues. V gave up 2 bases and J gave up 5 bases, with 6 bases separating them. DNA for the CDR3: TGTGCCAGCAGTGAACAGGGAACTGAAGCTTTCTTT. Translating gives CASSEQGTEAFF.

A note on this clone: Other DNA sequences in this specimen translate into the identical CDR3. V and J are TRBV3-1 (or the pseudogene TRBV3-2) and TRBJ1-3; D uncertain. The CDR3 spans 17 residues. CDR1 is LGHDT, CDR2 YNNKEL, per germline (reference sequence). The V end was cut by 2 bases, the J end by 2 bases, with 16 bases between. The CDR3 DNA follows: TGTGCCAGCAGCCAAACCGGACTCGGATCACCTGGAAACACCATATATTTT. Encoded protein: CASSQTGLGSPGNTIYF.

The chain employs TRBV18 and TRBJ2-1; perhaps TRBD1 as D (5 bases). V was cut by 5 bases and J by 5 bases, with 13 bases left in between. The CDR3 length is 14 residues. The germline V gene has CDR1 KGHSH and CDR2 LQKENI. The CDR3 DNA is TGTGCCAGCTCAACGCAGGGCAGGAACAATGAGCAGTTCTTC. Residues: CASSTQGRNNEQFF. Variable domain in full (rest from reference TRBV18 and TRBJ2-1): NAGVMQNPRHLVRRRGQEARLRCSPMKGHSHVYWYRQLPEEGLKFMVYLQKENIIDESGMPKERFSAEFPKEGPSILRIQQVVRGDSAAYFCASSTQGRNNEQFFGPGTRLTVL.

The chain is built from TRBV18 and TRBJ1-4; 7 nucleotides align to TRBD1. Trimming took 3 bases from V and 3 from J; bases not matched to a gene: 4. Germline V lookup: CDR1 KGHSH, CDR2 LQKENI. The CDR3 length is 15 residues. The CDR3 DNA sequence: TGTGCCAGCTCACCTTCAGGGGGTCCTAATGAAAAACTGTTTTTT. This translates into CASSPSGGPNEKLFF.

The J gene is TRBJ2-6, the V gene TRBV27, with D possibly TRBD2 on 6 matching bases. Germline V CDR1 and CDR2: MNHEY, SMNVEV (reference sequence). The CDR3 contains 16 residues. Between the trimmed V and J ends, which lost 5 bases and 1 base, there was a span of 12 bases. The CDR3 DNA reads as TGTGCCAGCAGTGGGGACGGGGGTTCTGGGGCCAACGTCCTGACTTTC. Translation: CASSGDGGSGANVLTF.

CDR3 sequence (DNA): TGTGCCAGCAGCGGAGGGGGTGGAGGCTACACCTTC. This encodes CASSGGGGGYTF. The rearrangement uses TRBV9 and TRBJ1-2, with D perhaps TRBD1 (6 bases). This CDR3 is built from 12 residues. V was pared by 3 bases and J by 8 bases, with 11 bases between. Looked up from germline, CDR1 is SGDLS and CDR2 is YYNGEE.

This rearrangement joins TRBV6-5 to TRBJ2-3, with D perhaps matching TRBD2 (5 bases). CDR1 and CDR2 from the germline V gene are MNHEY and SVGAGI. The CDR3 has 15 residues. V lost 2 bases, J lost 8 bases, and 17 bases lay in between. The CDR3 coding sequence is TGTGCCAGCAGTTACGATCGGGGTTTCGGGTCTACGCAGTATTTT. This gives the protein CASSYDRGFGSTQYF.

CDR3 amino acids: CASSSGQLSYGYTF. CDR3 in DNA: TGTGCCAGCAGTTCTGGACAGCTGTCTTATGGCTACACCTTC. The rearrangement joins TRBV6-5 to TRBJ1-2; the D gene is possibly TRBD1 (6 bases). This CDR3 comprises 14 residues. Germline values: CDR1 MNHEY, CDR2 SVGAGI. The germline V and J ends were trimmed by 4 bases and 5 bases, with 14 bases remaining between them.

The chain uses TRBV19 and TRBJ2-3; 10 nucleotides match TRBD2. Germline assignment: CDR1 LNHDA and CDR2 SQIVND (reference sequence). J lost 3 bases, V lost 3 bases, and 3 bases had no gene match. The CDR3 totals 15 residues. In DNA, the CDR3 is TGTGCCAGTAGTATCTTTAGCGGGGGGACAGATACGCAGTATTTT. Amino acids: CASSIFSGGTDTQYF.

The J gene is TRBJ1-5, the V gene TRBV6-5; 8 bases align to TRBD1. The junction had 6 bases not matched to a gene; V was cut back by 4 bases and J by 4 bases. This CDR3 contains 15 residues. CDR1 and CDR2 (germline): MNHEY, SVGAGI. CDR3 sequence (DNA): TGTGCCAGCAGTTTCTCCCGACAGGGGAATCAGCCCCAGCATTTT. It encodes CASSFSRQGNQPQHF.

The J gene is TRBJ1-2, the V gene TRBV5-6; D gene ambiguous. Germline-derived CDR1 and CDR2 are SGHDT and YYEEEE. V was pared by 0 bases and J by 6 bases, with 9 bases between. There are 13 residues in the CDR3. DNA of the CDR3: TGTGCCAGCAGCTTGGGGGAGGTCCATGGCTACACCTTC. This encodes CASSLGEVHGYTF.

The count of this clone is one. The V and J genes are TRBV7-6 and TRBJ1-3; D unresolved. The CDR3 is 13 amino acids. Trimming took 4 bases from V and 0 from J, leaving 4 bases between them. Germline CDR1 and CDR2: SGHVS and FNYEAQ. For the CDR3, the DNA is TGTGCCAGCAGCTCCGGCTCTGGAAACACCATATATTTT. It codes for CASSSGSGNTIYF.

V gene TRBV5-1 combines with J gene TRBJ1-1, with TRBD1 as a possible D gene (6 bases). Germline V gene lookup returns CDR1 SGHRS and CDR2 YFSETQ. The CDR3 runs to 18 residues. V dropped 4 bases and J dropped 0 bases, with 22 bases sitting between them. DNA for the CDR3: TGCGCCAGCAGCCCCCGAGCGGGGGGCGGGGGAATGAACACTGAAGCTTTCTTT. Translated: CASSPRAGGGGMNTEAFF.

The rearrangement uses TRBV5-1 and TRBJ2-7; 9 bases line up with TRBD1. The trim removed 0 bases at V and 5 bases at J, leaving 6 bases unmatched. Germline CDR1 reads SGHRS; CDR2 reads YFSETQ. The CDR3 spans 15 residues. CDR3 nucleotide sequence: TGCGCCAGCAGCTTGGGTTGGACAGGGGTCCACGAGCAGTACTTC. Residues: CASSLGWTGVHEQYF.

The chain is built from TRBV30 and TRBJ1-2, with 8 bases matching TRBD1. V trimming: 1 base; J trimming: 0 bases; junction bases outside the gene matches: 13. The germline CDR1 and CDR2 sequences are GTSNPN and SVGIG (reference sequence). The CDR3 totals 18 residues. As DNA, the CDR3 is TGTGCCTGGAGTGCCCTATTGACAGGGGTTTTAACTAACTATGGCTACACCTTC. Its translation: CAWSALLTGVLTNYGYTF.

This clone was counted a few times. CDR3: CASSPGTGTIGEQYF. The CDR3 DNA reads TGCGCCAGCAGCCCAGGGACAGGGACCATTGGCGAGCAGTACTTC. This sequence joins TRBV4-1 and TRBJ2-7; 9 bases are a match to TRBD1. CDR3 length: 15 amino acids. The J segment lost 6 bases and the V segment lost 4 bases, leaving 10 bases of the junction unmatched. The germline V gene encodes CDR1 MGHRA and CDR2 YSYEKL.

The rearrangement uses TRBV6-4 and TRBJ1-6; a weak D match, TRBD1 (6 bases). Germline-derived CDR1 and CDR2 are MRHNA and SNTAGT. V gave up 4 bases and J gave up 10 bases, with 11 bases separating them. The CDR3 length is 13 residues. The CDR3 region is CASSGETGSPLHF. Written as DNA, the CDR3 is TGTGCCAGCAGTGGGGAGACAGGATCACCCCTCCACTTT.

In this sample, this clone turned up a few times. At one end the junction does not follow the germline gene, possibly because of a read error. The chain combines TRBV7-9 with TRBJ1-1; D call uncertain. The CDR3 spans 12 residues. In germline, CDR1 is SEHNR, CDR2 FQNEAQ (reference sequence). The DNA of the CDR3 is TGTGCCAGTTGGTATGAGAACTCTGAAGCTTTCTTT. It yields the protein CASWYENSEAFF.

This rearrangement joins TRBV7-2 to TRBJ1-2, with a tentative D call TRBD1 (6 bases). The CDR3 extends over 12 amino acids. CDR1 and CDR2 (germline): SGHTA, FQGNSA. The V end lost 5 bases, the J end lost 4 bases, and 8 bases lay between the germline ends. The CDR3 sequence: CASSPGAYGYTF. Here the CDR3 DNA reads TGTGCCAGCAGCCCAGGGGCCTATGGCTACACCTTC.

This chain joins TRBV30 and TRBJ1-6; perhaps TRBD1 as D (6 bases). The CDR3 consists of 14 residues. In germline, CDR1 is GTSNPN, CDR2 SVGIG (reference sequence). Deletions cut 2 bases from V and 7 bases from J, with 12 bases between. The CDR3 reads CAWSPNGQNSPLHF. The CDR3 nucleotides are TGTGCCTGGAGTCCTAACGGACAGAATTCACCCCTCCACTTT.

The gene calls are TRBV3-1 (or the pseudogene TRBV3-2) and TRBJ2-7, with no clear D. This CDR3 comprises 12 residues. V was clipped by 4 bases and J by 5 bases, with 9 bases between them. Germline assignment: CDR1 LGHDT and CDR2 YNNKEL (reference sequence). Written as DNA, the CDR3 is TGTGCCAGCAGCCCAGCGAGAAACGAGCAGTACTTC. Its translation is CASSPARNEQYF.

This clone was picked up a small number of times. The chain employs TRBV5-4 and TRBJ2-5; 7 bases line up with TRBD1. The junction had 10 bases not matched to a gene; V was cut back by 5 bases and J by 3 bases. The CDR3 is 15 amino acids. From germline, CDR1 is SGHNT and CDR2 YYREEE (reference sequence). The CDR3 DNA reads as TGTGCCAGCAGTTCCGGACAGGTAGTGGAAGAGACCCAGTACTTC. It yields the protein CASSSGQVVEETQYF.